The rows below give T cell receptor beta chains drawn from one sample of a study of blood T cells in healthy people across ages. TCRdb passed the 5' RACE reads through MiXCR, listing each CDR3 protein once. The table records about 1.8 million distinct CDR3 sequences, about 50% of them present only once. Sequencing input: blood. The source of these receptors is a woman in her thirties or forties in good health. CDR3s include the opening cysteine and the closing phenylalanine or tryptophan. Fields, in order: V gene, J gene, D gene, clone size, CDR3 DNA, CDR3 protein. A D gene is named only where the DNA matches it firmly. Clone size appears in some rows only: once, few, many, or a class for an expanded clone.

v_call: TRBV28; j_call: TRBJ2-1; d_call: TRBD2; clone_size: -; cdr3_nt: TGTGCCAGCAGTTTCGGTGGCCTAGCGGGGGGCGAGAACAATGAGCAGTTCTTC; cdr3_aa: CASSFGGLAGGENNEQFF
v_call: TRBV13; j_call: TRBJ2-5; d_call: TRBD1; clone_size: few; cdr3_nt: TGTGCCAGCAGTTGGACAGGGGGCGGGATGGAGACCCAGTACTTC; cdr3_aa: CASSWTGGGMETQYF
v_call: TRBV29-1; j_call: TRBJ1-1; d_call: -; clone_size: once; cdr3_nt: TGCAGCGTTGCAGGGTTGGGGAACACTGAAGCTTTCTTT; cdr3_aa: CSVAGLGNTEAFF
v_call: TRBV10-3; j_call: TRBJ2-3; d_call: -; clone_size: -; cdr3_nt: TGTGCCATCAGTGAGTCTATAGATACGCAGTATTTT; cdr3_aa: CAISESIDTQYF
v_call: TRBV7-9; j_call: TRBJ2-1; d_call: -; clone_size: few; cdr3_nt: TGTGCCAGCAGCCAAACGCGGTCCGGGAGCTCCTACAATGAGCAGTTCTTC; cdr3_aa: CASSQTRSGSSYNEQFF
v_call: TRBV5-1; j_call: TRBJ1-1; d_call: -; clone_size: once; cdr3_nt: TGCGCCAGCAGCTTGGTAGGCGCTCCCACCGAAGCTTTCTTT; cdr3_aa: CASSLVGAPTEAFF
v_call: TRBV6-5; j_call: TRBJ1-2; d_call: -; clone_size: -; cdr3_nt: TGTGCCAGCAGTTTAGGGCCCTCTCTAGGGAACTATGGCTACACCTTC; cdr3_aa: CASSLGPSLGNYGYTF
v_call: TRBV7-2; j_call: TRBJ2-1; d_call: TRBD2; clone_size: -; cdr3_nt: TGTGCCAGCAGCTTCCCCGGGACTAGCGGATACAATGAGCAGTTCTTC; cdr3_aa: CASSFPGTSGYNEQFF
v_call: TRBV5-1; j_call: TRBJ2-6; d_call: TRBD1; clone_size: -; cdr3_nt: TGCGCCAGCAGCTTGGTTACAGGGGGCTCTGTCAACGTCCTGACTTTC; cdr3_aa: CASSLVTGGSVNVLTF
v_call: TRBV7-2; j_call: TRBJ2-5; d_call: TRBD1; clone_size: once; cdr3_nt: TGTGCCAGCAGCTCAGACTCCGGGACAGGGGGCGAGACCCAGTACTTC; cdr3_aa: CASSSDSGTGGETQYF
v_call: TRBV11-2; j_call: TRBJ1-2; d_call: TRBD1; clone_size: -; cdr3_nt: TGTGCCAGCAGGAAGGGGGTCGGGACAGACTATGGCTACACCTTC; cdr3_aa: CASRKGVGTDYGYTF
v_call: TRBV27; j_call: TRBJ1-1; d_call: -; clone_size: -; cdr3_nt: TGTGCCAGCAGTCTGGTAGAGGGTAGGACTGAAGCTTTCTTT; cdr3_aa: CASSLVEGRTEAFF
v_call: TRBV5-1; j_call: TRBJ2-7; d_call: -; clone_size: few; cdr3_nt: TGCGCCAGTATGAAAACGGGCGGCTCCTACGAGCAGTACTTC; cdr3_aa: CASMKTGGSYEQYF